These 25 T cell receptor beta chains originate from one sample sequenced in a study of T cells in pancreatic ductal adenocarcinoma (dated by TCRdb to about 2017). The pancreatic ductal adenocarcinoma patients who were selected had gone through surgery without receiving any neoadjuvant therapy. Libraries were built with the immunoSEQ multiplex PCR assay. TCRdb took over this immuneACCESS table, retaining in-frame rearrangements with V and J assigned. Such tables are incomplete; in checked studies, under half of the missing clones stem from an unresolved V gene, and the remainder is unexplained. Across this sample there are several thousand clones, with 70% to 90% seen only once. The leading ten clones occupy 5.9% of the sample. The source material was pancreatic tumor tissue. The source is a human donor with pancreatic ductal adenocarcinoma.

The J gene is TRBJ2-2, the V gene TRBV6-4, with 9 positions matching TRBD1. V shed 7 bases, J shed 4 bases, and the junction held 4 bases outside the gene matches. This CDR3 has 14 residues. The germline V gene has CDR1 MRHNA and CDR2 SNTAGT. The CDR3 is CASTQTGGTGELFF. The CDR3 coding sequence is TGTGCCAGCACCCAGACAGGGGGCACCGGGGAGCTGTTTTTT.

The V call is TRBV13, the J call TRBJ1-4, with 7 bases fitting TRBD1. The CDR3 has 17 residues. The trim removed 4 bases at V and 0 bases at J, leaving 8 bases unmatched. Germline lookup yields CDR1 PRHDT and CDR2 FYEKMQ (reference sequence). As DNA, the CDR3 is TGTGCCAGCAGCTCGGACGGGACAGCCGCAACTAATGAAAAACTGTTTTTT. Translation gives CASSSDGTAATNEKLFF.

The rearrangement links TRBV7-9 to TRBJ2-3, with TRBD2 identical over 7 bases. V gave up 0 bases and J gave up 0 bases; unmatched junction bases: 9. This CDR3 is 18 amino acids long. The germline CDR1 and CDR2 sequences are SEHNR and FQNEAQ (reference sequence). CDR3 loop: CASSLAGDYPKSTDTQYF. CDR3 nucleotide sequence: TGTGCCAGCAGCTTAGCGGGGGACTACCCGAAGAGCACAGATACGCAGTATTTT.

The chain links TRBV18 to TRBJ2-5; 9 bases agree with TRBD1. J was trimmed by 4 bases and V by 5 bases; bases with no gene match: 11. The CDR3 totals 16 residues. CDR1 and CDR2 (germline): KGHSH, LQKENI. The DNA of the CDR3 is TGTGCCAGCTCAGCCGGAGGGACAGGGAATGGAGAGACCCAGTACTTC. Translating gives CASSAGGTGNGETQYF.

CDR3 region: CASSYTGDNEQFF. The CDR3 nucleotides read TGTGCCAGCAGTTACACAGGGGACAATGAGCAGTTCTTC. This chain uses TRBV6-6 with TRBJ2-1, with TRBD1 matching 7 bases. The J segment lost 5 bases and the V segment lost 2 bases, leaving 0 bases of the junction unmatched. The CDR3 has 13 residues. Germline V CDR1 and CDR2: MNHNY, SVGAGI (reference sequence).

The chain is built from TRBV4-2 and TRBJ2-5; D is possibly TRBD2 (7 bases). Trimming removed 1 base at V and 3 bases at J, with 15 bases between. In germline, CDR1 is LGHNA, CDR2 YNFKEQ. This CDR3 has 16 residues. The CDR3 reads CASSQGGGRLKETQYF. Here the CDR3 DNA reads TGTGCCAGCAGCCAAGGGGGGGGCCGATTAAAAGAGACCCAGTACTTC.

This chain joins TRBV6-5 and TRBJ1-1, with 7 bases lining up with TRBD1. The length of the CDR3 is 14 residues. After removal of 7 bases from V and 4 bases from J, the junction contained 9 bases not matched to a gene. Germline V gene lookup returns CDR1 MNHEY and CDR2 SVGAGI. CDR3 protein: CASTPGRGRTEAFF. As DNA, the CDR3 is TGTGCCAGCACTCCTGGGAGGGGGCGCACTGAAGCTTTCTTT.

V gene TRBV6-1 combines with J gene TRBJ2-3; possibly TRBD1 for D (6 bases). Germline CDR1 is MNHNS and CDR2 is SASEGT. V dropped 3 bases and J dropped 2 bases, with 15 bases sitting between them. This CDR3 has 16 amino acids. Here the CDR3 DNA reads TGTGCCAGCAGTGACCAGGGACACGAAAACACAGATACGCAGTATTTT. As protein: CASSDQGHENTDTQYF.

The gene calls are TRBV11-2 and TRBJ2-1; TRBD2 is a possible D gene (6 bases). V dropped 5 bases and J dropped 8 bases, with 13 bases sitting between them. Per the germline V gene, CDR1 is SGHAT and CDR2 is FQNNGV. This CDR3 has 13 residues. The chain's CDR3 is CASSGGARYEQFF. The CDR3 region has the DNA TGTGCCAGCAGCGGAGGGGCTAGATATGAGCAGTTCTTC.

The rearrangement uses TRBV6-1 and TRBJ1-1, with a weak D call TRBD1 (5 bases). The CDR3 totals 15 residues. V lost 2 bases, J lost 2 bases, and 12 bases lay in between. Germline V gene data show CDR1 as MNHNS and CDR2 as SASEGT. CDR3 loop: CASSEPLGENTEAFF. The CDR3 coding sequence is TGTGCCAGCAGTGAACCCCTGGGGGAAAACACTGAAGCTTTCTTT.

The chain recombines TRBV7-9 with TRBJ2-5; possible D gene TRBD1, 6 bases. V lost 5 bases to trimming and J lost 0 bases, with 19 bases between them. Germline CDR1 SEHNR, CDR2 FQNEAQ (reference sequence). This CDR3 is built from 17 residues. The CDR3 spells CASSPSRGMGYQETQYF. The CDR3 coding sequence is TGTGCCAGCAGCCCCTCTAGGGGGATGGGGTACCAAGAGACCCAGTACTTC.

V gene TRBV5-1 combines with J gene TRBJ2-5; 8 bases agree with TRBD1. Looked up from germline, CDR1 is SGHRS and CDR2 is YFSETQ. V shed 0 bases, J shed 2 bases, and the junction held 9 bases outside the gene matches. CDR3 length: 17 amino acids. The CDR3 sequence is CASSLGTGTGLQETQYF. The CDR3 bases are TGCGCCAGCAGCTTGGGGACCGGGACAGGCCTACAAGAGACCCAGTACTTC.

This clone was detected once. This chain uses TRBV2 with TRBJ2-3; 9 nucleotides agree with TRBD2. Germline CDR1 reads SNHLY; CDR2 reads FYNNEI. V was pared by 7 bases and J by 1 base, with 9 bases of the junction left unmatched. This CDR3 spans 16 amino acids. CDR3 in amino acids: CASMRGGSLGTDTQYF. In DNA, the CDR3 is TGTGCCAGCATGCGGGGGGGCTCCCTGGGCACAGATACGCAGTATTTT.

The chain couples TRBV4-1 to TRBJ2-5, with 7 bases that match TRBD1. From germline, CDR1 is MGHRA and CDR2 YSYEKL. Trimming cost V 4 bases and J 5 bases; bases outside gene matches: 7. CDR3 size: 14 residues. The CDR3 reads CASSRQGSRETQYF. DNA of the CDR3: TGCGCCAGCAGCCGACAGGGATCGAGGGAGACCCAGTACTTC.

V and J are TRBV6-5 and TRBJ1-2, with D possibly matching TRBD1 (6 bases). The germline CDR1 and CDR2 sequences are MNHEY and SVGAGI. V lost 4 bases, J lost 8 bases, and 20 bases lay in between. The CDR3 covers 15 residues. CDR3 nucleotide sequence: TGTGCCAGCAGTTCCCCCGGGACCAGGGGAGAAGGCTACACCTTC. Its protein is CASSSPGTRGEGYTF.

This chain links TRBV19 with TRBJ2-2, with unresolved D. The V end was cut by 7 bases, the J end by 0 bases, with 9 bases between. Germline V gives CDR1 LNHDA, CDR2 SQIVND (reference sequence). CDR3 length: 14 residues. The CDR3 DNA reads as TGTGCCAGTACATGGCGGTCGAACACCGGGGAGCTGTTTTTT. It yields the protein CASTWRSNTGELFF.

CDR3 sequence reads: CASSPSDRGTYEQYF. CDR3 coding DNA: TGTGCCAGCAGCCCCTCGGACAGGGGAACCTACGAGCAGTACTTC. The rearrangement joins TRBV21-1 to TRBJ2-7; the DNA was not used to check the table's D call, TRBD1. TRBV21-1 corresponds to a pseudogene. The CDR3 runs to 15 residues.

This clone showed up just once. The CDR3, as DNA: TGTGCCAGCAGTGACCCCAGGGACATGAACACTGAAGCTTTCTTT. This encodes CASSDPRDMNTEAFF. This sequence joins TRBV2 and TRBJ1-1, with D possibly matching TRBD1 (6 bases). V lost 3 bases, J lost 0 bases, and 11 bases lay in between. This CDR3 comprises 15 residues. Germline V gives CDR1 SNHLY, CDR2 FYNNEI.

This rearrangement joins TRBV5-1 to TRBJ2-7; the D gene is possibly TRBD1 (6 bases). With 0 bases removed from V and 4 bases from J, the gap between germline ends came to 11 bases. Germline V gives CDR1 SGHRS, CDR2 YFSETQ. The CDR3 consists of 14 residues. The DNA for the CDR3 is TGCGCCAGCAGCTTGGGACAGGACTTTTACGAGCAGTACTTC. Protein: CASSLGQDFYEQYF.

This clone was detected a few times. The rearrangement joins TRBV4-3 to TRBJ1-1, with D unclear. The germline CDR1 and CDR2 sequences are LGHNA and YSLEER. Deletions cut 5 bases from V and 6 bases from J, with 10 bases between. The CDR3 runs to 12 residues. Here the CDR3 reads CASSSLTSEAFF. As DNA, the CDR3 is TGCGCCAGCAGCAGCCTAACCTCTGAAGCTTTCTTT.

The J gene is TRBJ1-1, the V gene TRBV5-5; 9 nucleotides align to TRBD1. CDR1 SGHKS and CDR2 YYEKEE come from the germline V gene (reference sequence). The CDR3 loop spans 15 amino acids. V was clipped by 4 bases and J by 5 bases; unmatched bases: 9. The DNA for the CDR3 is TGTGCCAGCAGCGGAACAGGGGGCGCAAAAACTGAAGCTTTCTTT. This encodes CASSGTGGAKTEAFF.

The chain couples TRBV4-1 to TRBJ1-2; 7 bases are a match to TRBD1. The V gene end was trimmed by 0 bases and the J gene end by 2 bases; junction bases not matched to a gene: 9. The CDR3 covers 17 residues. Germline V gene lookup returns CDR1 MGHRA and CDR2 YSYEKL. CDR3 loop: CASSQEGRGLGNYGYTF. The CDR3 DNA reads TGCGCCAGCAGCCAAGAGGGGAGGGGGCTCGGAAACTATGGCTACACCTTC.

The rearrangement uses TRBV5-1 and TRBJ2-1; no clear D gene. This CDR3 is 15 amino acids long. Per germline, CDR1 SGHRS and CDR2 YFSETQ. V was clipped by 0 bases and J by 5 bases, with 12 bases between them. This chain's CDR3 is CASSLVQAVDNEQFF. CDR3 in DNA: TGCGCCAGCAGCTTGGTGCAGGCCGTAGACAATGAGCAGTTCTTC.

A few counts support this clone. The rearrangement joins TRBV6-9 to TRBJ1-2; a possible D gene is TRBD1 (6 bases). CDR3 length: 13 amino acids. Germline CDR1 MNHGY, CDR2 SVAAGI. Trimming removed 4 bases from V and 4 bases from J, with 10 bases in between. The CDR3 region is CASSWTASYGYTF. CDR3 nucleotides: TGTGCCAGCAGTTGGACAGCCTCCTATGGCTACACCTTC.

This chain links TRBV27 with TRBJ1-6; the match to TRBD1 covers 7 bases. Germline values: CDR1 MNHEY, CDR2 SMNVEV (reference sequence). V lost 6 bases, J lost 7 bases, and 6 bases stayed unmatched. There are 14 residues in the CDR3. The CDR3 region has the DNA TGTGCCAGCAGGACGACAGGGAGGAATTCACCCCTCCACTTT. This gives the protein CASRTTGRNSPLHF.